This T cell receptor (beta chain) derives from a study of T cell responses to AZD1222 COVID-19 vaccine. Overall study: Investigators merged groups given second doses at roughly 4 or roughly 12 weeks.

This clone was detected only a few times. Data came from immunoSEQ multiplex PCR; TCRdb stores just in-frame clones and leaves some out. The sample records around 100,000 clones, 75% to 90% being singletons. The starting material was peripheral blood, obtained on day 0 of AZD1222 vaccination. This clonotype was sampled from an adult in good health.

The CDR3 nucleotides read TGTGCCAGCAGCTTGGGCATCCCCCCTTTCGAGCAGTACTTC. It codes for CASSLGIPPFEQYF. This chain connects TRBV7-9 to TRBJ2-7; D is ambiguous. Germline V gives CDR1 SEHNR, CDR2 FQNEAQ (reference sequence). The CDR3 contains 14 residues. Trimming took 3 bases from V and 6 from J, leaving 15 bases between them.